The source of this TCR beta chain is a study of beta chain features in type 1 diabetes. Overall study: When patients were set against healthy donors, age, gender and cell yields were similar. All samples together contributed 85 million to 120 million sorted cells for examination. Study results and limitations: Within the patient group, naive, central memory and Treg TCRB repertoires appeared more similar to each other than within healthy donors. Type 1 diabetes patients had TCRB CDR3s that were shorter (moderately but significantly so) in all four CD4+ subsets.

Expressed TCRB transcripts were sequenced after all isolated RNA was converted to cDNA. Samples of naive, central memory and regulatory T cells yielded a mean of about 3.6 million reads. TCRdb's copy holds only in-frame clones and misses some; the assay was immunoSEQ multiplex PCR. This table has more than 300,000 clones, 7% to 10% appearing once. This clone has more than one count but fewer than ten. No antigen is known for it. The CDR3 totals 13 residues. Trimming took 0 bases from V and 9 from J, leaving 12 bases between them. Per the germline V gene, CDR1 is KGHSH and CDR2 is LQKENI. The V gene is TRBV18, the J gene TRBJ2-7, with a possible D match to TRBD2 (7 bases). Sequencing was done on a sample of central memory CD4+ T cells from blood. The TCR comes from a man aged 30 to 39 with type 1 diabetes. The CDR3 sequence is CASSPPSGGVQYF. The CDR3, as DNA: TGTGCCAGCTCACCACCGTCGGGGGGCGTGCAGTACTTC. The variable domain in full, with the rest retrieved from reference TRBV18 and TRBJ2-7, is NAGVMQNPRHLVRRRGQEARLRCSPMKGHSHVYWYRQLPEEGLKFMVYLQKENIIDESGMPKERFSAEFPKEGPSILRIQQVVRGDSAAYFCASSPPSGGVQYFGPGTRLTVT.